The present entry profiles one T cell receptor beta chain with its context. Its target is unknown. The sample belongs to a study of T cell responses to AZD1222 COVID-19 vaccine. Germline CDR1 LGHDT, CDR2 YNNKEL (reference sequence). The CDR3 has 12 amino acids. V dropped 8 bases and J dropped 6; count of bases not matched to a gene: 4. General study points: Compared with day 0, the breadth and depth of the Spike-specific TCR repertoire rose significantly after two doses of AZD1222.

Assay: immunoSEQ multiplex PCR; the TCRdb copy retains only in-frame clones and omits some. This table holds 75,000 to 100,000 clones, 88% found once. V gene TRBV3-1 (or the pseudogene TRBV3-2) combines with J gene TRBJ2-1; 7 bases agree with TRBD1. The starting material was peripheral blood, obtained on day 0 of AZD1222 vaccination. This sequence was found in an adult in good health. As DNA, the CDR3 is TGTGCCAGCGGCAGGGGGACCAATGAGCAGTTCTTC. Translated, it gives CASGRGTNEQFF.